This T cell receptor (beta chain) emerged from a study of cytomegalovirus exposure and HLA in healthy donors. General study findings and limits: An ancestry cluster, one associated with Asian ancestry, reportedly showed fewer N-insertions than the approximately 700-donor mean in a later analysis.

As concerns this clone: Its specificity is unknown.

There were likely unrecorded immune exposures, though donors were nominally healthy when sampled. V was trimmed by 5 bases and J by 2 bases, leaving 5 bases between them. CDR3 size: 12 residues. Germline CDR1 SGHAT, CDR2 FQDESV (reference sequence). A multiplex PCR was run with 60 Vbeta primers and 13 Jbeta primers. Data came from immunoSEQ multiplex PCR; TCRdb stores just in-frame clones and leaves some out. The repertoire holds fewer than 250,000 clones, with around 83% as singletons. The specimen sequenced was PBMCs. The receptor was derived from a man aged 40-49 years in good health and CMV-seropositive. This chain uses TRBV11-1 with TRBJ2-3; D is uncertain. The CDR3 DNA follows: TGTGCCAGCAGCCACATCACAGATACGCAGTATTTT. This translates into CASSHITDTQYF.